What follows is one T cell receptor (beta chain) and its context. This sample was taken from a study of blood T cell repertoires in COVID-19. For the study at large: Researchers got acute and convalescent COVID-19 samples from the United States, Italy and Spain. From T cells, B-cell-depleted T cells, or PBMCs came the material, which was cDNA or gDNA.

Original processing methods: Reference gene primers were amplified, and this amplification served to estimate nucleated cell counts. Libraries were prepared by immunoSEQ multiplex PCR; TCRdb keeps only in-frame clonotypes and omits some of them. That table gives V, J and clone size, and the DNA gave D and trimming. The sample consists of tens of thousands of clones, 85% to 90% of them appearing once. The V end was cut by 6 bases, the J end by 9 bases, with 18 bases between. The CDR3 is 14 amino acids. The germline CDR1 and CDR2 sequences are MNHEY and SMNVEV (reference sequence). The sequencing input was peripheral blood. V is TRBV27 and J is TRBJ1-5; TRBD1 is a possible D gene (5 bases). The TCR sequence derives from a man between 50 and 59 years old with acute or convalescent COVID-19. The CDR3 region has the DNA TGTGCCAGCAGCGCGGGACCCGGTTTTTGGCCCCAGCATTTT. It codes for CASSAGPGFWPQHF.